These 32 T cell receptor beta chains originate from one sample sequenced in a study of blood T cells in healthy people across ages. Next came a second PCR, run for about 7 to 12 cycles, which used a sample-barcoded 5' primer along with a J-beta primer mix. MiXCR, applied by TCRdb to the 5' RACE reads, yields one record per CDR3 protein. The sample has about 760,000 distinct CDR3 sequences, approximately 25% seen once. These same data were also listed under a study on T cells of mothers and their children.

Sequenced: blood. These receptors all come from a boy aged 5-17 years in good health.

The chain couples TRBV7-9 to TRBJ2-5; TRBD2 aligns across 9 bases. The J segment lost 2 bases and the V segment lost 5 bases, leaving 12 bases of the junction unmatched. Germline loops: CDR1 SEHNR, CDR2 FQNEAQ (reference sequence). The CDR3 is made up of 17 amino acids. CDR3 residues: CASSPRTSALLQETQYF. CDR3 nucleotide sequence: TGTGCCAGCAGCCCCCGGACTAGCGCACTGTTACAAGAGACCCAGTACTTC.

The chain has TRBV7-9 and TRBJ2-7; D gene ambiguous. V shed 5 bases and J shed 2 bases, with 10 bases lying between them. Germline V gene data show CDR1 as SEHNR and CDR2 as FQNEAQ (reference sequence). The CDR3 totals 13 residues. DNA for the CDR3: TGTGCCAGCAGCCCCCAAGCAGCCTACGAGCAGTACTTC. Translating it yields CASSPQAAYEQYF.

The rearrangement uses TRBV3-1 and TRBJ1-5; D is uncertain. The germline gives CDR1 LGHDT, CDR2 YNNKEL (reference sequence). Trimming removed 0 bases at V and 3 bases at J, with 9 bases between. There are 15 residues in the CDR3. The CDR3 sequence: CASSQDVDINQPQHF. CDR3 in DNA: TGTGCCAGCAGCCAAGATGTGGATATCAATCAGCCCCAGCATTTT.

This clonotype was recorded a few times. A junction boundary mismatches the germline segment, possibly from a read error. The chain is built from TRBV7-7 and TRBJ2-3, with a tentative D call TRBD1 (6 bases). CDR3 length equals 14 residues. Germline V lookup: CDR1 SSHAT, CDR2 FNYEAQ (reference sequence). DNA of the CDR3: TGTGCTAGCAGCCCCGAGGGGGGCACAGATACGCAGTATTTT. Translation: CASSPEGGTDTQYF.

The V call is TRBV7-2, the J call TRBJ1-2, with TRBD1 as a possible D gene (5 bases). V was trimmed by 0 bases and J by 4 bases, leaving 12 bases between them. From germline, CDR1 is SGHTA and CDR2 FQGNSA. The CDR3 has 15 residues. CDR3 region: CASSLATGPSYGYTF. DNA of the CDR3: TGTGCCAGCAGCTTAGCTACAGGACCCTCCTATGGCTACACCTTC.

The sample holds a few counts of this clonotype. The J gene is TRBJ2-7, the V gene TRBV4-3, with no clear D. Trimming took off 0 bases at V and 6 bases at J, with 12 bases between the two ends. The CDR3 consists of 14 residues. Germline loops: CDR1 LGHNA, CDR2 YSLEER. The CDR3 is CASSQDVGRLEQYF. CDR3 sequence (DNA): TGCGCCAGCAGCCAAGATGTTGGGCGTCTCGAGCAGTACTTC.

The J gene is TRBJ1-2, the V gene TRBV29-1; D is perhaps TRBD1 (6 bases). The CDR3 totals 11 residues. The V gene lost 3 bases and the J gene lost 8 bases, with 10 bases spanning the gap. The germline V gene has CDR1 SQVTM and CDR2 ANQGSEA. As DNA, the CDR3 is TGCAGCGTTGAGGAACAGGGAGGCTACACCTTC. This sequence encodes CSVEEQGGYTF.

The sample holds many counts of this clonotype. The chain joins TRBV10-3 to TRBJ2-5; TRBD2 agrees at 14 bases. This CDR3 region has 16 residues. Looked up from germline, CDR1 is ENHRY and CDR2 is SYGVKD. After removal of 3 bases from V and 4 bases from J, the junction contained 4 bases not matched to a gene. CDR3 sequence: CAISDPGTSGRETQYF. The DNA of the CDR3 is TGTGCCATCAGTGACCCCGGGACTAGCGGGAGAGAGACCCAGTACTTC.

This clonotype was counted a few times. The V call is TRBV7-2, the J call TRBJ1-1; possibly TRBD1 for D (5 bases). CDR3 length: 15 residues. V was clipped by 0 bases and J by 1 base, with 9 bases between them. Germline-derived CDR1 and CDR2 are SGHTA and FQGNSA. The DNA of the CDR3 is TGTGCCAGCAGCTTAGCGCAGGGCCCGAACACTGAAGCTTTCTTT. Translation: CASSLAQGPNTEAFF.

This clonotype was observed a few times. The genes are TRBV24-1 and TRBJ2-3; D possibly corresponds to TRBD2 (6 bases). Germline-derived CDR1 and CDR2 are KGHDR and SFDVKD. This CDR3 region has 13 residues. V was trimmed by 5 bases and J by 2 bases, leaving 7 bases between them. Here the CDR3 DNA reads TGTGCCACCAGTGGACTAGTCACAGATACGCAGTATTTT. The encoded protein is CATSGLVTDTQYF.

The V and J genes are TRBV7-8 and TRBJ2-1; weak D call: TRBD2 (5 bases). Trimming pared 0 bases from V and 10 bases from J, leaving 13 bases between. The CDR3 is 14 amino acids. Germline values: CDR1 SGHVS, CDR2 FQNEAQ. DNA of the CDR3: TGTGCCAGCAGCTTAGCGGGAGCCCCGGGGGAGCAGTTCTTC. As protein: CASSLAGAPGEQFF.

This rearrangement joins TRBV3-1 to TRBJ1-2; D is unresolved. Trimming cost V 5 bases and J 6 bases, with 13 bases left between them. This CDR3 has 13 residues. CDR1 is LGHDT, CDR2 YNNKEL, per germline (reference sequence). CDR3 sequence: CASSEVHGDGYTF. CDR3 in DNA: TGTGCCAGCAGCGAAGTACACGGAGATGGCTACACCTTC.

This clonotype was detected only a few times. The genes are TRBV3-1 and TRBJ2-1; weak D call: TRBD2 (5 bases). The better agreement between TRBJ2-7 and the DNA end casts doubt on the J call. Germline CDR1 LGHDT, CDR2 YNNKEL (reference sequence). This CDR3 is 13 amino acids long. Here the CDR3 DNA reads TGTGCCAGCAGCCGACGGGGTTACTACGAGCAGTACTTC. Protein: CASSRRGYYEQYF.

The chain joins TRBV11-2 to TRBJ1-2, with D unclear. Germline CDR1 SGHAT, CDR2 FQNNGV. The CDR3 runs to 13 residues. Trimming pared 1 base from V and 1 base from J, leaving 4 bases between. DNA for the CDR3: TGTGCCAGCAGCTTAGTTAATAACTATGGCTACACCTTC. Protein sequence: CASSLVNNYGYTF.

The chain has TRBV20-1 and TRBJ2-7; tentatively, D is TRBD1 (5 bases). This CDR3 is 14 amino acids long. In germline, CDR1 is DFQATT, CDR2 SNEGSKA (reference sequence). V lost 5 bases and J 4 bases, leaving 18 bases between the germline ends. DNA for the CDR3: TGCAGTGCTTCCCACGGACATAACCCGTACGAGCAGTACTTC. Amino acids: CSASHGHNPYEQYF.

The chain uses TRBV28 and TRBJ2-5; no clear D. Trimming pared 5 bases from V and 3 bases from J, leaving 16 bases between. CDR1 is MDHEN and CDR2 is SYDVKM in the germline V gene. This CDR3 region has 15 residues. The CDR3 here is CASSTPYSRKETQYF. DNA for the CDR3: TGTGCCAGCAGTACCCCTTACTCGAGGAAAGAGACCCAGTACTTC.

CDR3 protein: CSAYGLAGGPGEQYF. CDR3 DNA: TGCAGCGCCTATGGACTAGCGGGAGGGCCGGGCGAGCAGTACTTC. The V and J genes are TRBV29-1 and TRBJ2-7; 15 positions agree with TRBD2. V lost 7 bases and J lost 6; bases outside the gene matches: 10. CDR1 and CDR2 from the germline V gene are SQVTM and ANQGSEA. The CDR3 length is 15 residues.

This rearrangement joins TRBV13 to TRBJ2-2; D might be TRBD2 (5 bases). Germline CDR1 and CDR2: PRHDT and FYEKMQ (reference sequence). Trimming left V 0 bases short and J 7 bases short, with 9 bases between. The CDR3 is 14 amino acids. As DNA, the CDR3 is TGTGCCAGCAGCTTAGGGCTAGCTGTCGGGGAGCTGTTTTTT. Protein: CASSLGLAVGELFF. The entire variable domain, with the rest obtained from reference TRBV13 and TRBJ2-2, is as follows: AAGVIQSPRHLIKEKRETATLKCYPIPRHDTVYWYQQGPGQDPQFLISFYEKMQSDKGSIPDRFSAQQFSDYHSELNMSSLELGDSALYFCASSLGLAVGELFFGEGSRLTVL.

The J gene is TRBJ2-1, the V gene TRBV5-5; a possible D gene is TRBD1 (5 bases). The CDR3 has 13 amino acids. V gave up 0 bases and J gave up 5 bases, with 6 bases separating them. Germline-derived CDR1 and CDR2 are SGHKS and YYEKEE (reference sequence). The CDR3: CASSLATDNEQFF. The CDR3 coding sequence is TGTGCCAGCAGCTTGGCGACAGACAATGAGCAGTTCTTC.

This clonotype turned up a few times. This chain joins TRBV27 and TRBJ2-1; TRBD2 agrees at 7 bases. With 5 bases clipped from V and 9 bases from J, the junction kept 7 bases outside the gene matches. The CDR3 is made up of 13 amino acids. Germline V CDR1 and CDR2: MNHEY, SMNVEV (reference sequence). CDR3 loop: CASSPGRWIEQFF. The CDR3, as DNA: TGTGCCAGCAGTCCCGGGAGGTGGATTGAGCAGTTCTTC.

CDR3 residues: CASRTYNSPNYGYTF. The CDR3 DNA sequence: TGTGCCAGCAGGACCTACAATTCCCCTAACTATGGCTACACCTTC. The chain employs TRBV6-6 and TRBJ1-2, with D uncertain. CDR1 is MNHNY, CDR2 SVGAGI, per germline (reference sequence). This CDR3 has 15 amino acids. Trimming cost V 6 bases and J 0 bases, with 14 bases left between them.

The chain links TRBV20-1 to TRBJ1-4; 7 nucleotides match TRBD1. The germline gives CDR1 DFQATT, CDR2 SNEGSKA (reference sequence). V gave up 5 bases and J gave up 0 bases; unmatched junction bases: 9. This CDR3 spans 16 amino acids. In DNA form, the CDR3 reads TGCAGTGCTCGCAACTACAGGGGTCCAACTAATGAAAAACTGTTTTTT. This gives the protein CSARNYRGPTNEKLFF.

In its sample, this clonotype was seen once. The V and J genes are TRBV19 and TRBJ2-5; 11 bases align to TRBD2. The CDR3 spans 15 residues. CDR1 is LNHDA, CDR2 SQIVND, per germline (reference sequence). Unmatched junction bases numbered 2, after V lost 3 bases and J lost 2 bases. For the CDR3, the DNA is TGTGCCAGTAGTATTGGGACTAGCGGACAAGAGACCCAGTACTTC. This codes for CASSIGTSGQETQYF.

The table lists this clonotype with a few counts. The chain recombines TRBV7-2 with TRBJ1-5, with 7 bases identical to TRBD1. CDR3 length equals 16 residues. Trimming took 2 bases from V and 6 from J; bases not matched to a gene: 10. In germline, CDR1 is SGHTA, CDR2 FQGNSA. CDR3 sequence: CASSLSAGGIVQPQHF. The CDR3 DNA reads TGTGCCAGCAGCTTATCCGCAGGGGGGATAGTTCAGCCCCAGCATTTT.

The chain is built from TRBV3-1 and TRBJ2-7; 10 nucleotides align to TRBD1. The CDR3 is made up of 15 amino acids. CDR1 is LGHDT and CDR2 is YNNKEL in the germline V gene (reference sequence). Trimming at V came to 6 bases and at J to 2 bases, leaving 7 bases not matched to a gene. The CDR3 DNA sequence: TGTGCCAGCAGACCGAAGGGACAGGGGACCTACGAGCAGTACTTC. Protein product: CASRPKGQGTYEQYF.

The CDR3 sequence: CASSLGLGEGQFF. The CDR3 nucleotides read TGTGCCAGCAGCCTCGGGCTCGGAGAGGGGCAGTTCTTC. This chain joins TRBV4-2 and TRBJ2-1; D perhaps matches TRBD2 (5 bases). V lost 4 bases to trimming and J lost 12 bases, with 16 bases between them. The CDR3 spans 13 residues. Germline CDR1 LGHNA, CDR2 YNFKEQ.

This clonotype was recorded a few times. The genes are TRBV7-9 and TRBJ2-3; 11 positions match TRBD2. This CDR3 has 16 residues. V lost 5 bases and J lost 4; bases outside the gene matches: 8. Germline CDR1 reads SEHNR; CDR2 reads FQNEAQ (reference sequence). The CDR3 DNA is TGTGCCAGCAGCCTACGGCCGGGACTAGCGGCAGATACGCAGTATTTT. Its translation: CASSLRPGLAADTQYF.

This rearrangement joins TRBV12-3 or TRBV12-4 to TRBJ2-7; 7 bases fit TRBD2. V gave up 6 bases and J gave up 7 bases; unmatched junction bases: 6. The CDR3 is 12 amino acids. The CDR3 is CASSMGGGEQYF. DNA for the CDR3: TGTGCCAGCAGCATGGGGGGGGGAGAGCAGTACTTC.

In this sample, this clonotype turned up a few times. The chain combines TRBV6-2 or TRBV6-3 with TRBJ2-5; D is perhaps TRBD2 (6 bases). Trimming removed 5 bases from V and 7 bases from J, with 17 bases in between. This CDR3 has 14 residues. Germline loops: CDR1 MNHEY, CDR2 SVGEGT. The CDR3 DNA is TGTGCCAGCAGTGGACCGGGAGAAGGTGCGACCCAGTACTTC. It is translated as CASSGPGEGATQYF.

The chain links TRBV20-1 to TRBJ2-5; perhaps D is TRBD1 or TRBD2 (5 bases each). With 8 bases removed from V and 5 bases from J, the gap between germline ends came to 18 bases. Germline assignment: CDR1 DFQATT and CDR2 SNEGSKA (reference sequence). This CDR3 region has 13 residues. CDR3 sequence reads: CSHKLGVRETQYF. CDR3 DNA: TGCAGTCACAAACTAGGGGTTCGGGAGACCCAGTACTTC.

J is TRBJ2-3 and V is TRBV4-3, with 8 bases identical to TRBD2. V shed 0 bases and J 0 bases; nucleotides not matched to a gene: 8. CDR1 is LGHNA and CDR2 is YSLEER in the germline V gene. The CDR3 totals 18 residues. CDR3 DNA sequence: TGCGCCAGCAGCCAAGATAGGTACAGCGGGGGTAGCACAGATACGCAGTATTTT. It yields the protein CASSQDRYSGGSTDTQYF.

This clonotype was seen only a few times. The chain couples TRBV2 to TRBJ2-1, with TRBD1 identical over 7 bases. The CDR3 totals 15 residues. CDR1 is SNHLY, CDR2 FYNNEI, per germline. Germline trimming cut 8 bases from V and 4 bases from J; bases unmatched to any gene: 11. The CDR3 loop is CASAYAGTDYNEQFF. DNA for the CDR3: TGTGCCAGCGCCTACGCCGGGACAGATTACAATGAGCAGTTCTTC.